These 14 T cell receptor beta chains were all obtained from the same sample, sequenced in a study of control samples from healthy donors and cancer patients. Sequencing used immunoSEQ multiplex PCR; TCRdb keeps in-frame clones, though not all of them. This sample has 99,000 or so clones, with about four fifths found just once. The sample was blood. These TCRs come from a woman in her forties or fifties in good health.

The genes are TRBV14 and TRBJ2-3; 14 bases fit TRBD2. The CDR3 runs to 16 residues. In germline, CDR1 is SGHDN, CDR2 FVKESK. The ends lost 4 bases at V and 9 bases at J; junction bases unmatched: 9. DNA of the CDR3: TGTGCCAGCAGCCGACAGACTAGCGGGAGGGCGGGGACGCAGTATTTT. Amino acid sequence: CASSRQTSGRAGTQYF.

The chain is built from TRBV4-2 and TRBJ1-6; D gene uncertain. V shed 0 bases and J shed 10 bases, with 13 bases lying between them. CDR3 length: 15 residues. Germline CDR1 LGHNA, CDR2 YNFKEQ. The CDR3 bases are TGTGCCAGCAGCCAAGATCAACACGCTTCCTCACCCCTCCACTTT. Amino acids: CASSQDQHASSPLHF.

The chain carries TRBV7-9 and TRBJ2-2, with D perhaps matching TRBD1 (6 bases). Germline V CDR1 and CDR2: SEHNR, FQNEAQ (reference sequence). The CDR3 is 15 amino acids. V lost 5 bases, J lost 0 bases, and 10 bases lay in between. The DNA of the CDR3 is TGTGCCAGCAGCCAGGGACACCCGAACACCGGGGAGCTGTTTTTT. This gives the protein CASSQGHPNTGELFF. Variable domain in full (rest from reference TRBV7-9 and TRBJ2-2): DTGVSQNPRHKITKRGQNVTFRCDPISEHNRLYWYRQTLGQGPEFLTYFQNEAQLEKSRLLSDRFSAERPKGSFSTLEIQRTEQGDSAMYLCASSQGHPNTGELFFGEGSRLTVL.

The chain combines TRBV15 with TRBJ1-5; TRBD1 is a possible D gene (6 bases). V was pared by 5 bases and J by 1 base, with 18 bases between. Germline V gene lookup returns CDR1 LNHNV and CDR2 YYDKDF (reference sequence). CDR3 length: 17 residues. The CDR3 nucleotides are TGTGCCACCAGCTCACCTTCGGCGGGGGGCAGCAATCAGCCCCAGCATTTT. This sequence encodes CATSSPSAGGSNQPQHF.

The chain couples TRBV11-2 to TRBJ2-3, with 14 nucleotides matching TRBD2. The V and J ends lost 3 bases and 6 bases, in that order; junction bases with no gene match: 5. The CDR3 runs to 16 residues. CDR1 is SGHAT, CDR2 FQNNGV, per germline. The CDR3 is CASSFRLAGGRDTQYF. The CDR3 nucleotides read TGTGCCAGCAGCTTCAGACTAGCGGGGGGGCGGGATACGCAGTATTTT.

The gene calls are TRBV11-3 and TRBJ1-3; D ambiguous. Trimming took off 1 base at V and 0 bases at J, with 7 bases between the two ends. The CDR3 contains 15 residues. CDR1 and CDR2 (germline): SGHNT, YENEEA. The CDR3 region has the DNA TGTGCCAGCAGCTTAGGATGGGACTCTGGAAACACCATATATTTT. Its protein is CASSLGWDSGNTIYF.

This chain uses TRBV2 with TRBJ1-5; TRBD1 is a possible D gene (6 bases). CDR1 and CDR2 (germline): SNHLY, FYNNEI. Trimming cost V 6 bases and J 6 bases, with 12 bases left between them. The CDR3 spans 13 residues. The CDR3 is CASSDTGFQPQHF. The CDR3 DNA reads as TGTGCCAGCAGCGACACAGGGTTTCAGCCCCAGCATTTT.

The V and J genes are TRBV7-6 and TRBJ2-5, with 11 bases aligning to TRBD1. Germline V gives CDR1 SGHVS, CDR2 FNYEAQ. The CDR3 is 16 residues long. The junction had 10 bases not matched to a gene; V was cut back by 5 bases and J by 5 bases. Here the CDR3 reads CASSQYGQGAGETQYF. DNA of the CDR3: TGTGCCAGCAGCCAATACGGACAGGGGGCGGGGGAGACCCAGTACTTC.

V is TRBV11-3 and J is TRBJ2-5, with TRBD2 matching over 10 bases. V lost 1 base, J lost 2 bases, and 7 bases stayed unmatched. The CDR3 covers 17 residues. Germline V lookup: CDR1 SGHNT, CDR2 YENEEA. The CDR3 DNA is TGTGCCAGCAGCTTAGTGGGCCTAGCGGGAGCTCAAGAGACCCAGTACTTC. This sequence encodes CASSLVGLAGAQETQYF.

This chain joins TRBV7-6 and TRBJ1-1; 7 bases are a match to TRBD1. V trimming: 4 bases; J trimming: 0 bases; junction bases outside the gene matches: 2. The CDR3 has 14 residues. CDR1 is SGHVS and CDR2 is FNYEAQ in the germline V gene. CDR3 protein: CASSSTGMNTEAFF. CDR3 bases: TGTGCCAGCAGCTCGACAGGGATGAACACTGAAGCTTTCTTT.

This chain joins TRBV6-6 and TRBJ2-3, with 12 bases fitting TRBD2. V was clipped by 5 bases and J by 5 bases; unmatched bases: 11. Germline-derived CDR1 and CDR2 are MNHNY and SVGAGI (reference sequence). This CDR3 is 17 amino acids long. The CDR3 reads CASSPGWTSGAGDTQYF. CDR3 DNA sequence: TGTGCCAGCAGTCCCGGCTGGACTAGCGGGGCGGGAGATACGCAGTATTTT.

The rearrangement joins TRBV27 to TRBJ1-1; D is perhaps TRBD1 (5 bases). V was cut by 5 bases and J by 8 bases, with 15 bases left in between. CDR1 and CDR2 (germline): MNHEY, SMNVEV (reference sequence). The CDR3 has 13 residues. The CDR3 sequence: CASSPRDLKEAFF. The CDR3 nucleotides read TGTGCCAGCAGTCCCCGGGACCTTAAGGAAGCTTTCTTT.

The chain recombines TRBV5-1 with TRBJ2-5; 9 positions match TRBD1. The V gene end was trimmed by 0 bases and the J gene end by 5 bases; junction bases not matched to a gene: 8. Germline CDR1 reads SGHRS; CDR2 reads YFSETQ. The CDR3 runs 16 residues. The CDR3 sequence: CASSLDGQGIYETQYF. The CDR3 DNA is TGCGCCAGCAGCTTGGATGGACAGGGGATTTATGAGACCCAGTACTTC.

The CDR3 region has the DNA TGCGCCAGCAGCCAACCAAGAAAGGGGGGCCCAGATTATGGCTACACCTTC. Protein product: CASSQPRKGGPDYGYTF. This chain joins TRBV4-3 and TRBJ1-2; D is possibly TRBD1 (6 bases). The CDR3 totals 17 residues. V shed 2 bases and J shed 5 bases, with 21 bases lying between them. Per the germline V gene, CDR1 is LGHNA and CDR2 is YSLEER.